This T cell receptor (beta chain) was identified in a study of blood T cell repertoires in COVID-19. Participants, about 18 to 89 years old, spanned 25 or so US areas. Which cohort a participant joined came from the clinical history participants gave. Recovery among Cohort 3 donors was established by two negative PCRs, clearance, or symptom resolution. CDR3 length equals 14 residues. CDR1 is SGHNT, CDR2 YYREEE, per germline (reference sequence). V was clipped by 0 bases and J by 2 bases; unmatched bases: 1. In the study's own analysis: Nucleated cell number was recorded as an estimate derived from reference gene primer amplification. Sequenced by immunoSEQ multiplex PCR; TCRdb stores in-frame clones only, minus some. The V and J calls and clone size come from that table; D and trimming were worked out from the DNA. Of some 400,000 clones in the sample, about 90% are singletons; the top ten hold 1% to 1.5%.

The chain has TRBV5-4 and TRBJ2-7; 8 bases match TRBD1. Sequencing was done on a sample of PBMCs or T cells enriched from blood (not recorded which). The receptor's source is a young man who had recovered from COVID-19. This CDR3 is CASSLGDRTYEQYF. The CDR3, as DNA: TGTGCCAGCAGCTTGGGGGACAGGACCTACGAGCAGTACTTC.